Sequencing of this T cell receptor beta chain was carried out in a study of lymphopenia after photon versus proton radiotherapy. Trimming took off 3 bases at V and 2 bases at J, with 18 bases between the two ends. Per the germline V gene, CDR1 is SGHRS and CDR2 is YFSETQ. This CDR3 region has 17 residues. On this clone itself: Its target is not known.

Clones were read by immunoSEQ multiplex PCR, and TCRdb kept only the in-frame ones, dropping some. The table has about 68,000 clones, approximately 90% seen once. Broader study findings: Larger post-nadir TCR diversity loss correlated inversely with survival in deceased patients. Photon-treated patients lost naive T cells and TCR diversity; proton-treated stayed stable. After the lymphocyte nadir, photon-treated repertoires showed oligoclonal expansion, especially of CD8+ Temra cells.

The sequencing used peripheral blood, collected from a patient treated with photon-based radiotherapy. This clonotype was sampled from a woman aged 70-85 years with pancreatic cancer. The chain employs TRBV5-1 and TRBJ2-1, with D hard to call. Here the CDR3 DNA reads TGCGCCAGCAGCTGGCCCCCAGGAAGCTACACCTACAATGAGCAGTTCTTC. It is translated as CASSWPPGSYTYNEQFF.